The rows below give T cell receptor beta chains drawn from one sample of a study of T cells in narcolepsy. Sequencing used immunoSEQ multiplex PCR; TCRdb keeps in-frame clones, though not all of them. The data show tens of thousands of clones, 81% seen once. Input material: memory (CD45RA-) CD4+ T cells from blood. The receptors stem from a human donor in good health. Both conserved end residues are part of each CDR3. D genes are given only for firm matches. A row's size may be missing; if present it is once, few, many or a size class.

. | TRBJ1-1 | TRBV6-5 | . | CASRRGRTNTEAFF | TGTGCCAGCAGGAGGGGACGGACGAACACTGAAGCTTTCTTT
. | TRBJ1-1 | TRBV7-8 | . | CASSLKLDTEAFF | TGTGCCAGCAGTCTTAAGTTGGACACTGAAGCTTTCTTT
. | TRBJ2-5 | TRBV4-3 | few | CASSQDTSRETQYF | TGCGCCAGCAGCCAAGACACTAGCAGGGAGACCCAGTACTTC
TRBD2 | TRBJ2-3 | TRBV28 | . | CASTGTSGGSTDTQYF | TGTGCCAGCACCGGGACTAGCGGGGGGTCCACAGATACGCAGTATTTT
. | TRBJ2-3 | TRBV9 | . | CASSVQTDTQYF | TGTGCCAGCAGCGTGCAAACAGATACGCAGTATTTT
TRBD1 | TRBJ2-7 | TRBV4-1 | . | CASSLSPPSTGADYEQYF | TGCGCCAGCAGCCTCTCCCCACCCTCGACAGGGGCGGACTACGAGCAGTACTTC
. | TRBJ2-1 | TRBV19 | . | CASSRAGGGVYNEQFF | TGTGCCAGTAGTCGAGCAGGGGGGGGCGTCTACAATGAGCAGTTCTTC
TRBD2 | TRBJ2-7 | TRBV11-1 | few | CASSRLAGGTTSYEQYF | TGTGCCAGCAGCCGACTAGCGGGGGGCACAACCTCCTACGAGCAGTACTTC
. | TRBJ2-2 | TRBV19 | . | CASSSPGQPSGELFF | TGTGCCAGTAGTTCCCCAGGACAACCTTCCGGGGAGCTGTTTTTT
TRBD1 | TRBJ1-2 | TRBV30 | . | CAWSVLGDRNGYTF | TGTGCCTGGAGTGTACTCGGGGACAGGAACGGCTACACCTTC
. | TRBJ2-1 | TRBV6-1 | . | CASSAIRGNEQFF | TGTGCCAGCAGTGCAATCCGGGGTAATGAGCAGTTCTTC
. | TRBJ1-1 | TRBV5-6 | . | CASSPPTWSNTEAFF | TGTGCCAGCAGCCCACCTACTTGGAGTAACACTGAAGCTTTCTTT
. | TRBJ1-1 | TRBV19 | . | CASSTPGRSHTEAFF | TGTGCCAGTAGTACTCCAGGGAGGTCGCACACTGAAGCTTTCTTT
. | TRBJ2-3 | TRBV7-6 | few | CASSLYGGRQGSISTDTQYF | TGTGCCAGCAGCTTATACGGGGGGCGACAGGGTTCTATAAGCACAGATACGCAGTATTTT
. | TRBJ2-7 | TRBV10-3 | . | CAISESGDSYEQYF | TGTGCCATCAGTGAGTCGGGGGACTCCTACGAGCAGTACTTC
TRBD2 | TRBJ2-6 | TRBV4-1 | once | CASSQEGRAGANVLTF | TGTGCCAGCAGCCAAGAGGGGAGGGCTGGGGCCAACGTCCTGACTTTC
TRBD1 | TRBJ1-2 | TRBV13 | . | CASSPQGAYGYTF | TGTGCCAGCAGCCCTCAGGGGGCGTATGGCTACACCTTC
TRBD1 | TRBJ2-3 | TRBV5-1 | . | CASTRSGTGHPDTQYF | TGCGCCAGCACCAGGTCGGGGACAGGGCATCCAGATACGCAGTATTTT
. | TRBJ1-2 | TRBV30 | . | CAWRGTYGYTF | TGTGCCTGGAGGGGCACCTATGGCTACACCTTC
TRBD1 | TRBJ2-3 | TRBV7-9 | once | CASSTQGARGTDTQYF | TGTGCCAGCAGCACACAGGGGGCAAGGGGCACAGATACGCAGTATTTT
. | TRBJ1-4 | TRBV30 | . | CACRLLNEKLFF | TGTGCCTGCCGACTGCTTAATGAAAAACTGTTTTTT
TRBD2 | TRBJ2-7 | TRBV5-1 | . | CASNQGGLAGNEQYF | TGCGCCAGCAATCAAGGTGGACTAGCGGGCAACGAGCAGTACTTC
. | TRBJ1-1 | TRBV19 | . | CASMRGLGATEAFF | TGTGCCAGTATGAGGGGATTGGGTGCCACTGAAGCTTTCTTT
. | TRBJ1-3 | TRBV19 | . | CASGPNGVSGNTIYF | TGTGCCAGTGGACCTAACGGGGTTTCTGGAAACACCATATATTTT
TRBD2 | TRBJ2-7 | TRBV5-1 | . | CASSRANRLAGGEQYF | TGCGCCAGCAGCAGAGCCAACAGACTAGCGGGAGGCGAGCAGTACTTC
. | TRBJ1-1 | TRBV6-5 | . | CASSEASVTEAFF | TGTGCCAGCAGTGAAGCGAGTGTCACTGAAGCTTTCTTT
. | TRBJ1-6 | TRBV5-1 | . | CASSSSLRGPDSPLHF | TGCGCCAGCAGCTCGAGCCTCCGGGGTCCAGATTCACCCCTCCACTTT
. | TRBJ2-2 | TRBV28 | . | CASRAAGGTGELFF | TGTGCCAGCCGCGCCGCCGGGGGCACCGGGGAGCTGTTTTTT
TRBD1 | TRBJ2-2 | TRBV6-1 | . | CASSFDRVNTGELFF | TGTGCCAGCTCTTTCGACAGGGTGAACACCGGGGAGCTGTTTTTT
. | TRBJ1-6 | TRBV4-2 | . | CASSQAGGPDNSPLHF | TGTGCCAGCAGCCAGGCTGGAGGGCCGGATAATTCACCCCTCCACTTT
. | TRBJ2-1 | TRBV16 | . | CASSQSGANNEQFF | TGTGCCAGCAGCCAATCCGGGGCCAACAATGAGCAGTTCTTC
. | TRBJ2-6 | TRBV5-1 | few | CASSRDSGANVLTF | TGCGCCAGCAGCCGAGACTCTGGGGCCAACGTCCTGACTTTC